The sequence of this TCR beta chain was determined in a study of somatic mutations in cytotoxic T cells in rheumatoid arthritis. Findings and limits, study-wide: Statistically, CD8+ T-cell clonality was not significantly distinct between individuals with rheumatoid arthritis and age-matched healthy controls.

Only in-frame clones appear in the TCRdb table, and some are missing; sequencing was by immunoSEQ multiplex PCR. The sample contains roughly 32,000 clones, 82% of which appear only once. With respect to this clone: Its specificity is not known.

CDR3 length equals 13 residues. Germline V gives CDR1 SQVTM, CDR2 ANQGSEA. Deletions cut 1 base from V and 7 bases from J, with 14 bases between. Sequenced: CD8+ T cells sorted from blood. The receptor was isolated from an adult with rheumatoid arthritis. The genes are TRBV29-1 and TRBJ2-7; D is unclear. CDR3 in amino acids: CSVEGGSLGEQYF. CDR3 in DNA: TGCAGCGTTGAAGGCGGCTCCCTGGGAGAGCAGTACTTC.